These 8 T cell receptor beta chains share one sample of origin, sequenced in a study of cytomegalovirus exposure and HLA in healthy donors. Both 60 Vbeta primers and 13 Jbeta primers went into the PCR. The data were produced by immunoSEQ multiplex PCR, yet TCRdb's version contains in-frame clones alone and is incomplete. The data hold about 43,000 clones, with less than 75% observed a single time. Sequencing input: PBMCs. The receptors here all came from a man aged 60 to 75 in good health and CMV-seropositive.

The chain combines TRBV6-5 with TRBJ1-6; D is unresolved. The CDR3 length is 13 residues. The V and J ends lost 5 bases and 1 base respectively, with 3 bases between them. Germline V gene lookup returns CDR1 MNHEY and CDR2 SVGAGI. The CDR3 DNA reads TGTGCCAGCAGTGAGTCCTATAATTCACCCCTCCACTTT. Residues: CASSESYNSPLHF.

Written as DNA, the CDR3 is TGTGCCAGCAGCGAACTCCGGGAGACCCAGTACTTC. This translates into CASSELRETQYF. V is TRBV5-6 and J is TRBJ2-5, with unresolved D. In germline, CDR1 is SGHDT, CDR2 YYEEEE. This CDR3 is built from 12 residues. Trimming removed 4 bases at V and 5 bases at J, with 9 bases between.

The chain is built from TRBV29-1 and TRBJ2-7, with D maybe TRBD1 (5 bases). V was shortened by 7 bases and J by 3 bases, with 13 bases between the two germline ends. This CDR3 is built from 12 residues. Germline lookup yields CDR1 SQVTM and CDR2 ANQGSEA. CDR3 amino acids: CSALLQDYEQYF. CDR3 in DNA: TGCAGCGCCCTCTTACAGGACTACGAGCAGTACTTC.

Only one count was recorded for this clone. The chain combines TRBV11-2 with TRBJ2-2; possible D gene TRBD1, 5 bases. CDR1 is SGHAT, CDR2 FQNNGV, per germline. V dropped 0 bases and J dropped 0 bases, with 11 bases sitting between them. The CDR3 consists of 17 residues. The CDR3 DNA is TGTGCCAGCAGCTTAGAGGTGGCAGGGACGAACACCGGGGAGCTGTTTTTT. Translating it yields CASSLEVAGTNTGELFF.

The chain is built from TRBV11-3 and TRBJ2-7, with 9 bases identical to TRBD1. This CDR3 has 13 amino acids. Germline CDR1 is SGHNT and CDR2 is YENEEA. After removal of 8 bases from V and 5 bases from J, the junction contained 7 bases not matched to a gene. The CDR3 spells CASREGQGHEQYF. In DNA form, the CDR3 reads TGTGCCAGCCGAGAGGGACAGGGCCACGAGCAGTACTTC.

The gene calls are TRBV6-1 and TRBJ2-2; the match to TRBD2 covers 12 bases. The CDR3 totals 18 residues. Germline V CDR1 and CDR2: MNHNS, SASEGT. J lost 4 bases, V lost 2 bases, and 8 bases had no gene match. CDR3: CASSELAGGPRGTGELFF. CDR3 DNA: TGTGCCAGCAGTGAACTAGCGGGAGGGCCTAGGGGCACCGGGGAGCTGTTTTTT.

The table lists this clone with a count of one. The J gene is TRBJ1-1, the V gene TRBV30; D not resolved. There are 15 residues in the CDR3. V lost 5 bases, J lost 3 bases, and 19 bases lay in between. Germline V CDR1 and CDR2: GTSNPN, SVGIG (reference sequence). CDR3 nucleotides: TGTGCCTGGGGGAGGGCCCTAAGGGTGCACACTGAAGCTTTCTTT. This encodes CAWGRALRVHTEAFF. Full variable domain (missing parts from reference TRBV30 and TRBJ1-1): SQTIHQWPATLVQPVGSPLSLECTVEGTSNPNLYWYRQAAGRGLQLLFYSVGIGQISSEVPQNLSASRPQDRQFILSSKKLLLSDSGFYLCAWGRALRVHTEAFFGQGTRLTVV.

The CDR3 loop reads CASRKSSGMPGELFF. The CDR3 DNA follows: TGTGCCAGCAGAAAGTCTAGCGGGATGCCCGGGGAGCTGTTTTTT. J is TRBJ2-2 and V is TRBV6-4, with 9 bases aligning to TRBD2. V trimming: 6 bases; J trimming: 6 bases; junction bases outside the gene matches: 8. The CDR3 is made up of 15 amino acids. Germline lookup yields CDR1 MRHNA and CDR2 SNTAGT.